One T cell receptor beta chain is described in this entry. This sample stems from a study of blood T cell repertoires in COVID-19. Turning to the study itself: Samples came from the United States, Italy and Spain, spanning acute and convalescent COVID-19.

Individuals aged 18 to 89 years were recruited from about two dozen US areas. Assignments of participants to cohorts depended upon their own reported clinical history. In the original analysis: Quantification of nucleated cells was approximated via reference gene primer amplification. This table comes from immunoSEQ multiplex PCR, and its TCRdb copy is limited to in-frame clones, with some not included. V and J calls plus clone size are reproduced from that table; the DNA served to infer D and trimming. The sample comprises over 350,000 clones, 88% of which are singletons, and around 0.95% rests with the top ten. The CDR3 totals 13 residues. V was pared by 3 bases and J by 5 bases, with 8 bases between. Germline V gene data show CDR1 as SGDLS and CDR2 as YYNGEE.

This clonotype was sampled from a woman between 25 and 40 years old with acute COVID-19. The material sequenced was PBMCs or T cells enriched from blood (not recorded which). V usage is TRBV9 and J usage is TRBJ2-2; D is unresolved. The CDR3 region is CASSETRTGELFF. DNA for the CDR3: TGTGCCAGCAGCGAGACACGAACCGGGGAGCTGTTTTTT.